Sequencing of this T cell receptor beta chain was carried out in a study of preoperative IRX-2 immunotherapy in early breast cancer. Sequencing used immunoSEQ multiplex PCR; TCRdb keeps in-frame clones, though not all of them. Among about 62,000 clones listed, roughly 94% were seen once. V was cut by 3 bases and J by 1 base, with 6 bases left in between. The V gene's germline CDR1 is LNHDA and CDR2 SQIVND (reference sequence). The CDR3 is 13 residues long. Sample treatment: preoperative locoregional IRX-2 cytokine immunotherapy. Samples came from a phase Ib trial of preoperative locoregional IRX-2 cytokine immunotherapy.

This sample was gathered from a patient treated with IRX-2 immunotherapy. This clonotype originated in a human donor with breast cancer. The gene calls are TRBV19 and TRBJ1-1; D unresolved. CDR3 protein: CASSIAQNTEAFF. In DNA, the CDR3 is TGTGCCAGTAGTATTGCACAGAACACTGAAGCTTTCTTT.